The 14 T cell receptor beta chains given below trace back to one sample, sequenced in a study of T cells after yellow fever vaccination. TCRdb passed the 5' RACE reads through MiXCR, listing each CDR3 protein once. The sample includes 400,000 or so distinct CDR3 sequences, approximately 6% of them seen just once. The sample here was PBMCs, taken 5 days after the yellow fever booster vaccination. The receptors were gathered from a man aged 25-45 years who received the YFV17D yellow fever vaccine.

In this sample, this clonotype turned up many times. V usage is TRBV10-3 and J usage is TRBJ2-7, with 8 bases aligning to TRBD2. J lost 2 bases, V lost 2 bases, and 5 bases had no gene match. This CDR3 has 15 amino acids. In germline, CDR1 is ENHRY, CDR2 SYGVKD. CDR3 in DNA: TGTGCCATCAGTGAGCCGGGGGGGCAAACCTACGAGCAGTACTTC. This translates into CAISEPGGQTYEQYF.

At least ten counts were recorded for this clonotype. The J gene is TRBJ2-5, the V gene TRBV7-2; TRBD2 is a possible D gene (6 bases). Germline lookup yields CDR1 SGHTA and CDR2 FQGNSA. The CDR3 runs to 14 residues. Trimming stripped 5 bases from V and 5 bases from J, with 15 bases between. CDR3: CASSPPGAGETQYF. The CDR3 DNA is TGTGCCAGCAGCCCCCCCGGGGCGGGGGAGACCCAGTACTTC. Complete variable domain (other parts from reference TRBV7-2 and TRBJ2-5): GAGVSQSPSNKVTEKGKDVELRCDPISGHTALYWYRQSLGQGLEFLIYFQGNSAPDKSGLPSDRFSAERTGGSVSTLTIQRTQQEDSAVYLCASSPPGAGETQYFGPGTRLLVL.

The gene calls are TRBV20-1 and TRBJ1-5, with D perhaps TRBD1 (5 bases). Trimming took 2 bases from V and 4 from J, leaving 21 bases between them. CDR1 is DFQATT, CDR2 SNEGSKA, per germline (reference sequence). This CDR3 contains 17 residues. CDR3 residues: CSARRSARDGVNQPQHF. CDR3 nucleotide sequence: TGCAGTGCTAGAAGGAGCGCGAGGGACGGGGTTAATCAGCCCCAGCATTTT.

This clonotype was counted only a few times. V gene TRBV19 combines with J gene TRBJ1-5; no clear D gene. V lost 6 bases to trimming and J lost 2 bases, with 17 bases between them. CDR3 size: 16 residues. Germline V gene lookup returns CDR1 LNHDA and CDR2 SQIVND (reference sequence). The CDR3 nucleotides read TGTGCCAGTAGCCCCTTGTCGGATGGGGGCAATCAGCCCCAGCATTTT. This gives the protein CASSPLSDGGNQPQHF.

J is TRBJ2-3 and V is TRBV20-1, with D possibly TRBD2 on 6 matching bases. Germline-derived CDR1 and CDR2 are DFQATT and SNEGSKA (reference sequence). Trimming took 6 bases from V and 7 from J, leaving 23 bases between them. This CDR3 is built from 15 residues. CDR3 sequence reads: CSARTGGPLFNTQYF. In DNA, the CDR3 is TGCAGTGCCCGTACCGGGGGACCTCTTTTCAATACGCAGTATTTT.

The table lists this clonotype with many counts. The chain couples TRBV6-5 to TRBJ2-2; unclear D gene. From germline, CDR1 is MNHEY and CDR2 SVGAGI. The CDR3 runs to 14 residues. The V end lost 2 bases, the J end lost 5 bases, and 9 bases lay between the germline ends. The DNA of the CDR3 is TGTGCCAGCAGTTACCTCCCCATGACCGGGGAGCTGTTTTTT. Translation: CASSYLPMTGELFF.

This clonotype was recorded many times. V usage is TRBV5-5 and J usage is TRBJ1-1, with D unclear. This CDR3 spans 13 amino acids. Trimming cost V 0 bases and J 4 bases, with 7 bases left between them. Germline assignment: CDR1 SGHKS and CDR2 YYEKEE (reference sequence). This CDR3 reads CASSLAPATEAFF. The CDR3 coding sequence is TGTGCCAGCAGCTTGGCCCCTGCCACTGAAGCTTTCTTT.

There are a few counts of this clonotype. The CDR3 DNA is TGTGCCAGCAGTTACGTGGGCTCGGTGCAGCCCCAGCATTTT. Translation gives CASSYVGSVQPQHF. The chain is built from TRBV6-5 and TRBJ1-5; D not resolved. CDR1 is MNHEY and CDR2 is SVGAGI in the germline V gene. The CDR3 runs 14 residues. Trimming took off 2 bases at V and 7 bases at J, with 12 bases between the two ends.

This clonotype was counted between two and nine times. The V call is TRBV10-3, the J call TRBJ2-3; 8 bases are shared with TRBD2. Germline CDR1 reads ENHRY; CDR2 reads SYGVKD. J was trimmed by 4 bases and V by 4 bases; bases with no gene match: 7. The CDR3 totals 15 residues. CDR3 amino acids: CAISVASGSADTQYF. The CDR3 bases are TGTGCCATCAGTGTTGCTAGCGGGTCTGCAGATACGCAGTATTTT.

This clonotype was seen many times. The CDR3 bases are TGCGCCAGCAGCTTGGACGGGGGCAACGAGCAGTACTTC. Its protein product is CASSLDGGNEQYF. J is TRBJ2-7 and V is TRBV5-1; possibly TRBD1 or TRBD2 for D (6 bases each). The CDR3 sequence is 13 residues long. Germline V CDR1 and CDR2: SGHRS, YFSETQ. V shed 0 bases and J shed 5 bases, with 9 bases lying between them. Variable domain in full (rest from reference TRBV5-1 and TRBJ2-7): KAGVTQTPRYLIKTRGQQVTLSCSPISGHRSVSWYQQTPGQGLQFLFEYFSETQRNKGNFPGRFSGRQFSNSRSEMNVSTLELGDSALYLCASSLDGGNEQYFGPGTRLTVT.

The table lists this clonotype with many counts. CDR3 residues: CASSPSWGTNTGELFF. Here the CDR3 DNA reads TGTGCCAGCAGCCCTAGTTGGGGGACGAACACCGGGGAGCTGTTTTTT. This chain connects TRBV6-2 or TRBV6-3 to TRBJ2-2; the D call may be TRBD1 or TRBD2 (5 bases each). V lost 6 bases, J lost 0 bases, and 14 bases lay in between. Per germline, CDR1 MNHEY and CDR2 SVGEGT. The CDR3 loop spans 16 amino acids.

This clonotype was picked up many times. The chain carries TRBV7-2 and TRBJ2-1; D is perhaps TRBD1 (7 bases). Trimming pared 8 bases from V and 7 bases from J, leaving 21 bases between. The CDR3 has 15 residues. CDR1 and CDR2 (germline): SGHTA, FQGNSA. The CDR3 region has the DNA TGTGCCAGCCGCCGGGTGGAGGGGGCCAATAATGAGCAGTTCTTC. Encoded protein: CASRRVEGANNEQFF.

This clonotype came up many times. V usage is TRBV12-3 or TRBV12-4 and J usage is TRBJ1-1, with D perhaps TRBD1 (5 bases). This CDR3 has 13 amino acids. Deletions cut 3 bases from V and 6 bases from J, with 11 bases between. The CDR3 bases are TGTGCCAGCAGTTTCGGCAGGGCCCCTGAAGCTTTCTTT. Its translation: CASSFGRAPEAFF.

This clonotype has ten or more counts. This rearrangement joins TRBV4-2 to TRBJ2-3; 11 bases are a match to TRBD2. Germline V gene sequence: CDR1 LGHNA, CDR2 YNFKEQ. The CDR3 spans 16 residues. The V segment lost 4 bases and the J segment 2 bases; nucleotides outside the gene matches: 5. The CDR3 DNA sequence: TGTGCCAGCAGCCCCCGACTAGCGGGGACCACAGATACGCAGTATTTT. This gives the protein CASSPRLAGTTDTQYF.